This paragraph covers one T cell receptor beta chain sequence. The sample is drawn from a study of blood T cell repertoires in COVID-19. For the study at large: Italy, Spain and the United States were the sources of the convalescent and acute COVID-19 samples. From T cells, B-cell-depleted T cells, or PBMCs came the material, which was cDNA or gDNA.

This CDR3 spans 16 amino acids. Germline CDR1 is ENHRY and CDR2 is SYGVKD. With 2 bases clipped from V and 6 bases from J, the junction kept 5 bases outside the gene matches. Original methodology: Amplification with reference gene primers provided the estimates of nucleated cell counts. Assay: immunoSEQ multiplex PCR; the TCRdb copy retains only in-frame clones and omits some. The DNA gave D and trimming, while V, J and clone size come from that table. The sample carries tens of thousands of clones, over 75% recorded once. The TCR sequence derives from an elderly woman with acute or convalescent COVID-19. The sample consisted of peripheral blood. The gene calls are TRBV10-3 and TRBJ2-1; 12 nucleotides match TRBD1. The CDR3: CAISEGTGGKVNEQFF. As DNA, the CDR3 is TGTGCCATCAGTGAGGGGACAGGGGGCAAGGTCAATGAGCAGTTCTTC.